A selection of T cell receptor beta chains follows, all from one sample in a study of cytomegalovirus exposure and HLA in healthy donors. Assay used: immunoSEQ multiplex PCR; TCRdb lists only in-frame clones, some missing. The sample holds under 100,000 clones, 96% seen once. The sample was PBMCs. The receptor set was obtained from a woman between 18 and 29 years old in good health and CMV-seronegative. Both conserved end residues are part of each CDR3. D genes are given only for firm matches. Only part of the rows carry a size: once, few, many, or a class if the clone is expanded.

V gene	J gene	clone size	D gene	CDR3 DNA	CDR3 protein
TRBV19	TRBJ2-7	-	TRBD2	TGTGCCAGTTCAGCGGGACTAGCGGGAATCGAGCAGTACTTC	CASSAGLAGIEQYF
TRBV18	TRBJ2-3	-	-	TGTGCCAGCTCACCACGGGCCAGCACAGATACGCAGTATTTT	CASSPRASTDTQYF
TRBV2	TRBJ1-1	-	-	TGTGCCAGTCTTGCCGATGGACTGATGAACACTGAAGCTTTCTTT	CASLADGLMNTEAFF
TRBV5-4	TRBJ1-2	-	-	TGTGCCAGCAGCTTGGCCAATAAAGGAGTCTATGGCTACACCTTC	CASSLANKGVYGYTF
TRBV7-8	TRBJ2-7	-	TRBD1	TGTGCCAGCAGCTTAGCCGCAGGGGGCGTATACGAGCAGTACTTC	CASSLAAGGVYEQYF
TRBV11-2	TRBJ2-3	-	TRBD1	TGTGCCAGCAGCCGACAGGGGTCCGATACGCAGTATTTT	CASSRQGSDTQYF
TRBV6-1	TRBJ1-5	-	-	TGTGCCAGCAGTGGGGGGGTATCGGGCAATCAGCCCCAGCATTTT	CASSGGVSGNQPQHF
TRBV6-1	TRBJ1-6	-	TRBD1	TGTGCCAGCATAGGACAGGGTGATTCACCCCTCCACTTT	CASIGQGDSPLHF
TRBV18	TRBJ2-2	-	TRBD2	TGTGCCAGCTCCCAGCGGGAGGATTACACCGGGGAGCTGTTTTTT	CASSQREDYTGELFF
TRBV1	TRBJ2-7	-	-	TGCACCAGCAGCCGTATTAGGGACAGAGACTCCTACGAGCAGTACTTC	CTSSRIRDRDSYEQYF
TRBV10-3	TRBJ2-3	-	TRBD2	TGTGCCATCAGGAGGACTAGCGGGAGAGTCTCAGATACGCAGTATTTT	CAIRRTSGRVSDTQYF
TRBV5-1	TRBJ2-7	-	-	TGCGCCAGCAGCCCCATCCCGACTAGTAACGAGCAGTACTTC	CASSPIPTSNEQYF
TRBV6-5	TRBJ1-2	-	TRBD1	TGTGCCAGCAGTTACGCGACAGGGTCCGATGGCTACACCTTC	CASSYATGSDGYTF
TRBV6-1	TRBJ2-1	once	TRBD1	TGTGCCAGCAGTGGAGTTCACGTAAGGACAGGGCCGTACAATGAGCAGTTCTTC	CASSGVHVRTGPYNEQFF
TRBV2	TRBJ2-5	-	TRBD2	TGTGCCAGCAGTCTCTCACCCGTAGCGGGAACTTCGGAGACCCAGTACTTC	CASSLSPVAGTSETQYF
TRBV5-1	TRBJ1-5	-	TRBD1	TGCGCCATCGCATTCCGGGACAGGGTCAGCAATCAGCCCCAGCATTTT	CAIAFRDRVSNQPQHF
TRBV30	TRBJ1-3	-	-	TGTGCCCACCCACCCGGCTCTGGAAACACCATATATTTT	CAHPPGSGNTIYF
TRBV7-2	TRBJ2-2	-	TRBD1	TGTGCCAGCAGCTTAGAGGACAGGGGGTCTGCCGGGGAGCTGTTTTTT	CASSLEDRGSAGELFF
TRBV18	TRBJ1-2	-	TRBD1	TGTGCCAGCTCACAAGACAGGGGGGTTAACTATGGCTACACCTTC	CASSQDRGVNYGYTF
TRBV5-6	TRBJ2-5	-	-	TGTGCCAGCAGCCTAGCCGGGCCAGAGACCCAGTACTTC	CASSLAGPETQYF
TRBV6-5	TRBJ2-6	-	-	TGTGCCAGCAGCCGCGACAGCTCTGGGGCCAACGTCCTGACTTTC	CASSRDSSGANVLTF
TRBV5-1	TRBJ2-7	-	-	TGCGCCAGCAGCACGCTCGGGAGCTCCTACGAGCAGTACTTC	CASSTLGSSYEQYF
TRBV6-1	TRBJ1-1	-	-	TGTGCCAGCAGTGAAAGACGGACAGCTTTGAACACTGAAGCTTTCTTT	CASSERRTALNTEAFF
TRBV5-1	TRBJ1-1	-	-	TGCGCCAGCAGCTTTAAGGGGGACACTGAAGCTTTCTTT	CASSFKGDTEAFF
TRBV27	TRBJ1-4	-	-	TGTGCCAGCAGTTTCCGACGGTTACGGGGTCCGAATGAAAAACTGTTTTTT	CASSFRRLRGPNEKLFF
TRBV18	TRBJ2-1	-	-	TGTGCCAGCTCACCAAAAGGGGACTACAATGAGCAGTTCTTC	CASSPKGDYNEQFF
TRBV7-2	TRBJ2-7	-	TRBD2	TGTGCCAGCAGCCGCGGAGCGGGAGGCGTCTACGAGCAGTACTTC	CASSRGAGGVYEQYF
TRBV4-1	TRBJ2-2	-	-	TGCGCCAGCAGCCAAGTGGCAGGTACCGGGGAGCTGTTTTTT	CASSQVAGTGELFF
TRBV19	TRBJ1-2	-	-	TGTGCCAGTAGTATAGACGGGGTGCTCAACTATGGCTACACCTTC	CASSIDGVLNYGYTF
TRBV7-2	TRBJ2-1	-	-	TGTGCCAGCAGCTTCTTCTCCCTCTCTGAGCAGTTCTTC	CASSFFSLSEQFF
TRBV19	TRBJ2-6	-	-	TGTGCCAGTACCTCCAGGGTTTCCGGGGCCAACGTCCTGACTTTC	CASTSRVSGANVLTF
TRBV9	TRBJ2-1	-	-	TGTGCCAGCAGCTATAACGGGGCCTACAATGAGCAGTTCTTC	CASSYNGAYNEQFF
TRBV6-5	TRBJ1-2	-	-	TGTGCCAGCAGTTCCCGAACCCCAAGCGGGAACTATGGCTACACCTTC	CASSSRTPSGNYGYTF
TRBV5-1	TRBJ1-5	-	-	TGCGCCAGCAGCTTGGTTTTTTGGGGAAGGAGGGGGCCCCAGCATTTT	CASSLVFWGRRGPQHF
TRBV25-1	TRBJ1-1	-	TRBD1	TGTGCCAGCCGGGGACAGGGGAACACTGAAGCTTTCTTT	CASRGQGNTEAFF
TRBV6-5	TRBJ2-7	-	TRBD1	TGTGCCAGTACAGGGGGCCGTGATGGCTACGAGCAGTACTTC	CASTGGRDGYEQYF
TRBV29-1	TRBJ1-2	-	TRBD1	TGCAGCGTGAGCCAGGGGGCGGTCGGCTACACCTTC	CSVSQGAVGYTF
TRBV10-3	TRBJ1-1	-	-	TGTGCCATCAGTGCAGGGGTATCAGAAGCTTTCTTT	CAISAGVSEAFF
TRBV21-1	TRBJ1-2	-	-	TGTGCCAGCAGCAAAGGTCACGGGGTCGAATCTTCATATGGCTACACCTTC	CASSKGHGVESSYGYTF
TRBV4-1	TRBJ2-1	-	TRBD2	TGCGCCAGCAGCCAAGGGGGACTAGCGTCCTTTTACAATGAGCAGTTCTTC	CASSQGGLASFYNEQFF
TRBV7-9	TRBJ2-7	-	TRBD2	TGTGCCAGCAGCTCTCCGACTAGCGGGGCTGGCTACGAGCAGTACTTC	CASSSPTSGAGYEQYF
TRBV27	TRBJ2-2	-	-	TGTGCCAGCAGTCCTCGAACAAACACCGGGGAGCTGTTTTTT	CASSPRTNTGELFF
TRBV28	TRBJ2-1	-	TRBD2	TGTGCCAGCAGTCAACTAGCGGTAGGCTACAATGAGCAGTTCTTC	CASSQLAVGYNEQFF
TRBV29-1	TRBJ2-5	-	-	TGCAGCGTTGCCCCTAGCCAAGAGACCCAGTACTTC	CSVAPSQETQYF
TRBV5-5	TRBJ1-5	-	TRBD1	TGTGCCAGCAGCTTGGGGACAGGGGAGGGGAAGCCCCAGCATTTT	CASSLGTGEGKPQHF
TRBV7-9	TRBJ2-5	-	-	TGTGCCAGCAGTCTAAACCAAGAGACCCAGTACTTC	CASSLNQETQYF
TRBV11-2	TRBJ2-7	once	TRBD2	TGTGCCAGCAGCTTCTCTGCGGGGGAATACTACGAGCAGTACTTC	CASSFSAGEYYEQYF
TRBV10-1	TRBJ1-1	once	-	TGCGCCAGCAGTTCATCAGGGTCCACTGAAGCTTTCTTT	CASSSSGSTEAFF
TRBV7-9	TRBJ2-5	-	TRBD2	TGTGCCAGCAGCCCCGATGGGGGGGGACGCGAGACCCAGTACTTC	CASSPDGGGRETQYF
TRBV18	TRBJ1-5	-	-	TGTGCCAGCTCACCGGTTGGGGGGTATAGCAATCAGCCCCAGCATTTT	CASSPVGGYSNQPQHF
TRBV11-2	TRBJ2-7	-	-	TGTGCCAGCAGCTTCCCCGGGTCGGGATACGAGCAGTACTTC	CASSFPGSGYEQYF
TRBV4-1	TRBJ1-1	-	-	TGCGCCAGCAGCCAAGAGGGAGAGAACACTGAAGCTTTCTTT	CASSQEGENTEAFF
TRBV5-1	TRBJ2-2	-	-	TGCGCCAGCAGGTCTCACTCCGGGGAGCTGTTTTTT	CASRSHSGELFF
TRBV2	TRBJ1-1	-	-	TGTGCCAGCATGACCACTTGGGAGACTGAAGCTTTCTTT	CASMTTWETEAFF
TRBV2	TRBJ2-1	-	TRBD2	TGTGCCAGCAGTGAAGCAGGGGGGGGACTAGCGGGGTACAATGAGCAGTTCTTC	CASSEAGGGLAGYNEQFF